This TCR beta chain was profiled in a study of human T cells and chemical hapten exposure. Study background: The use of 2% DPC on about 2 cm by about 2 cm of upper inner arm skin constituted sensitization.

The CDR3 covers 17 residues. Germline loops: CDR1 MGHRA, CDR2 YSYEKL. Trimming removed 1 base from V and 3 bases from J, with 16 bases in between. As for time point: patch test 1, 2 weeks after DPC sensitization. Noted treatment: therapeutic diphenylcyclopropenone sensitization with weekly scalp DPC. As the library was built, unique molecular identifiers were attached to individual cDNA molecules. TCRdb called the RACE reads again in MiXCR, with one record for every CDR3 protein. This table has 95,000 to 150,000 distinct CDR3 sequences, around 13% appearing once. This clonotype was seen only once. Its antigen is currently unknown. General study findings and limits: More PT1 expanded TCRs went with higher patch test scores. The formation of large CDR3 similarity clusters by expanded TCRs significantly exceeded that of controls.

This TCR derives from a man aged 18 to 35 with alopecia areata. Some clones in this sample may be carry-over from other donors' samples. Here the sequenced sample was whole blood, taken in connection with sensitization to the hapten diphenylcyclopropenone (DPC). The chain uses TRBV4-1 and TRBJ1-3; D remains unclear. In nucleotides, the CDR3 is TGCGCCAGCAGCCAAGCGGCGGTATTAGGAGGTGGAAACACCATATATTTT. Amino acids: CASSQAAVLGGGNTIYF.